Detailed here is one T cell receptor beta chain. This entry belongs to a study of blood T cell repertoires in COVID-19. Study at large: Sites across the United States, Italy and Spain contributed samples from acute and convalescent COVID-19.

Clones were read by immunoSEQ multiplex PCR, and TCRdb kept only the in-frame ones, dropping some. The sample carries roughly 360,000 clones, more than 75% recorded once. Individuals drawn from 24 US areas were about 18 to 90 years old. Clinical history as reported by participants underpinned cohort assignment. This CDR3 is 13 amino acids long. Between the trimmed V and J ends, which lost 7 bases and 8 bases, there was a span of 17 bases. This TCR was recovered from a woman in her 30s with acute COVID-19. This chain uses TRBV12-3 or TRBV12-4 with TRBJ1-2; no firm D call. The specimen sequenced was PBMCs or T cells enriched from blood (not recorded which). CDR3: CASTNRLPRGYTF. The CDR3 coding sequence is TGTGCCAGCACCAATCGTCTACCACGGGGCTACACCTTC.